The T cell receptor beta chain described here comes from a study of Ad26.COV2.S vaccination and SARS-CoV-2 variants. Study results and caveats: Comparability of non-spike TCR breadth was observed across vaccine and placebo recipients.

The sample's treatment: some 19 received Ad26.COV2.S at low or high dose, single or two shots; 5 received placebo; per-sample allocation not given. The study sampled participants on day 63 after the first vaccine or placebo injection. The assay was immunoSEQ multiplex PCR, and TCRdb's table has in-frame clones only and misses some. This sample has a few hundred thousand clones, with 83% found just once. The CDR3 runs to 16 residues. V lost 3 bases to trimming and J lost 5 bases; unmatched junction nucleotides: 10. Germline assignment: CDR1 SGHVS and CDR2 FNYEAQ. This clone was found once. Its antigen is unidentified.

The receptor was isolated from a person between 18 and 59 years old who received the Ad26.COV2.S COVID-19 vaccine or a placebo. The sample consisted of peripheral blood, taken in a trial of Ad26.COV2.S vaccine versus placebo. The chain combines TRBV7-6 with TRBJ2-5; 9 positions match TRBD2. CDR3 amino acids: CASSLPYSGRGETQYF. The CDR3, as DNA: TGTGCCAGCAGCTTGCCTTATAGCGGGAGAGGCGAGACCCAGTACTTC.